This record looks at one T cell receptor beta chain sequence and its context. Its antigen is unknown. The junction departs from the called germline gene at one end, perhaps through a read error. This sample was included in a study of identical twins. Unique molecular identifiers were present on the cDNA, which also gained a universal primer site by template switching. Each CDR3 protein gets one entry after TCRdb re-called the 5' RACE reads with MiXCR. In the table there are about 190,000 distinct CDR3 sequences, about a sixth of which are singletons. This CDR3 has 12 residues. The germline V gene encodes CDR1 SGHRS and CDR2 YFSETQ. General observations from the study: Cross-sectional statistics underpinned the conclusions; the same donors were not followed.

The same data also went into a second study, on T cells expressing NK-cell markers. This second report adds: Sorted CD3+CD56+NKG2C+, CD3+CD56+NKG2C- and CD3+CD56-NKG2C+ T cells supplied TCR beta repertoires. The use of an anti-gamma-delta TCR antibody, which was added in several experiments, restricted sorting to T cells expressing alpha-beta TCR.

Sequenced: CD8+ T cells sorted from blood. This receptor was identified in a woman aged 18-29 years in good health. V gene TRBV5-1 combines with J gene TRBJ2-1, with a tentative D call TRBD2 (5 bases). DNA of the CDR3: TGCGCCAGCAGCTTGGATGTGGGGAGCCCGCGCTTC. This codes for CASSLDVGSPRF.